This entry is about one TCR beta chain. Antigen: not known. V was trimmed by 3 bases and J by 4 bases, leaving 7 bases between them. CDR1 is LNHDA and CDR2 is SQIVND in the germline V gene (reference sequence). This CDR3 has 13 amino acids. CDR3-region Arm-PCR and iRepertoire HTBI primers produced the TCR beta libraries. TCRdb independently ran MiXCR on the multiplex PCR reads; one entry per CDR3 protein. The sample consists of about 400,000 distinct CDR3 sequences, over 12% of them appearing once. Described time point: newly diagnosed GD, antithyroid drugs for less than 3 months. The TCR library used RNA extracted from PBMCs. This sample is part of a study of regulatory T cells in long-lasting Graves disease. General study results and limits: Repertoires from persistent disease leaned toward TRBV28, TRBJ1-2 and TRBJ2-5.

The sample was also linked to a second study, of T cells in Graves' hyperthyroidism and ophthalmopathy. That report adds: If no ophthalmopathy progression occurred within 18 months, Graves' hyperthyroidism was stable. Each patient was aged 18 to 65 and had newly diagnosed hyperthyroidism of under 2 months' duration. The TCR CDR3 was amplified in a first-round RT-PCR using the HTBI primer set.

Sequences were derived from peripheral blood mononuclear cells (PBMCs), sampled at new diagnosis, from a patient treated with antithyroid drugs. This chain connects TRBV19 to TRBJ2-1; D gene unclear. The TCR comes from a woman aged 35 to 49 with Graves disease. The DNA for the CDR3 is TGTGCCAGTAGTATGGCAGGTTACAATGAGCAGTTCTTC. It translates to CASSMAGYNEQFF.